Listed below are T cell receptor beta chains from one sample, sequenced in a study of control samples from healthy donors and cancer patients. Produced via immunoSEQ multiplex PCR; TCRdb's table is partial and in-frame only. The profile covers about 170,000 clones, with 91% appearing a single time and 1.5% taken by the ten largest. The sample comprised blood. The source of these receptors is a woman aged 25 to 39 in good health. The CDR3 runs from the conserved cysteine through the conserved F or W.

CASSLTGTSGNTIYF | TRBV19
CASSQSSTDTQYF | TRBV16
CASSVGTGSDEQYF | TRBV6-4
CASSFGGANQETQYF | TRBV11-2
CASSIPGQSNSPLHF | TRBV19
CASSPAGTGSGYEQYF | TRBV18
CASSRTSGGAYNEQFF | TRBV3-1/TRBV3-2
CASSKGQHNSPLHF | TRBV6-5
CASSLGEGRVGNQPQHF | TRBV11-2
CASSVGTTYEQYF | TRBV9
CATRAGGPLDTQYF | TRBV19
CASSLEALAGVGDTQYF | TRBV7-4
CASSPGTAGSLGNTIYF | TRBV5-5
CASRGRDNSPLHF | TRBV19
CASSSGTSGINEQFF | TRBV6-2/TRBV6-3
CASSNRVGYNEQFF | TRBV7-3
CASSESGSYGYTF | TRBV7-9
CASSFSGTGGTEAFF | TRBV28
CASSPTGTRNYGRATEAFF | TRBV18
CASSPDGSNTGELFF | TRBV28